The 14 T cell receptor beta chains listed next were all sequenced from one sample in a study of blood T cell repertoires in COVID-19. Repertoires were generated with immunoSEQ multiplex PCR, while TCRdb's copy carries only in-frame clones and drops some. The top ten clones hold approximately 16% of a sample with almost 70,000 clones, 60% to 80% of them seen once. Sequenced material: peripheral blood. Receptor source: a man in his 60s with acute or convalescent COVID-19.

The genes are TRBV5-4 and TRBJ2-7; TRBD1 matches at 8 bases. Germline lookup yields CDR1 SGHNT and CDR2 YYREEE (reference sequence). V shed 1 base and J 1 base; nucleotides not matched to a gene: 4. The CDR3 length is 15 residues. This CDR3 is CASSLPGGVSYEQYF. CDR3 sequence (DNA): TGTGCCAGCAGCTTGCCAGGGGGCGTTTCCTACGAGCAGTACTTC. The whole variable domain, remainder taken from reference TRBV5-4 and TRBJ2-7, is ETGVTQSPTHLIKTRGQQVTLRCSSQSGHNTVSWYQQALGQGPQFIFQYYREEENGRGNFPPRFSGLQFPNYSSELNVNALELDDSALYLCASSLPGGVSYEQYFGPGTRLTVT.

This clone was seen a single time. The chain couples TRBV15 to TRBJ1-5; D uncertain. The CDR3 covers 12 residues. V was clipped by 4 bases and J by 4 bases, with 5 bases between them. CDR1 and CDR2 from the germline V gene are LNHNV and YYDKDF (reference sequence). The CDR3 sequence is CATSIFNQPQHF. For the CDR3, the DNA is TGTGCCACCAGCATATTTAATCAGCCCCAGCATTTT.

The rearrangement links TRBV6-1 to TRBJ1-4, with a possible D match to TRBD1 (5 bases). This CDR3 is 13 amino acids long. V was cut by 2 bases and J by 11 bases, with 12 bases left in between. Germline CDR1 and CDR2: MNHNS and SASEGT. The CDR3 reads CASSERGIPKLFF. CDR3 sequence (DNA): TGTGCCAGCAGTGAAAGGGGTATTCCGAAACTGTTTTTT.

This chain joins TRBV5-4 and TRBJ1-1, with 9 nucleotides matching TRBD1. Germline-derived CDR1 and CDR2 are SGHNT and YYREEE (reference sequence). This CDR3 spans 16 amino acids. V was clipped by 0 bases and J by 1 base; unmatched bases: 4. The CDR3 sequence is CASSLAKGQGNTEAFF. CDR3 nucleotide sequence: TGTGCCAGCAGCTTGGCCAAGGGACAGGGGAACACTGAAGCTTTCTTT.

This clone was observed a handful of times. The rearrangement links TRBV18 to TRBJ2-3; 9 bases align to TRBD1. The CDR3 is 15 residues long. The germline CDR1 and CDR2 sequences are KGHSH and LQKENI. Losses at the gene ends were 5 bases for V and 10 bases for J; bases not matched to a gene: 13. CDR3 sequence reads: CASSGAGTGIEAQYF. DNA for the CDR3: TGTGCCAGCTCAGGCGCCGGGACAGGGATTGAAGCGCAGTATTTT.

The chain joins TRBV10-2 to TRBJ2-3, with 9 bases aligning to TRBD2. Per germline, CDR1 WSHSY and CDR2 SAAADI. Unmatched junction bases numbered 11, after V lost 8 bases and J lost 5 bases. There are 15 residues in the CDR3. The CDR3 DNA sequence: TGCGCCAGCGGTTCCGGGACTAGCTTAAAAGATACGCAGTATTTT. Protein: CASGSGTSLKDTQYF.

The gene calls are TRBV11-3 and TRBJ2-3; TRBD1 might be the D (6 bases). Germline lookup yields CDR1 SGHNT and CDR2 YENEEA. The CDR3 runs to 14 residues. The V and J ends lost 6 bases and 5 bases respectively, with 15 bases between them. The CDR3 region has the DNA TGTGCCAGCAGTTTGTCAGGGGCAGGAGATACGCAGTATTTT. It encodes CASSLSGAGDTQYF.

The J gene is TRBJ2-3, the V gene TRBV4-3, with 7 positions matching TRBD1. Trimming removed 0 bases from V and 2 bases from J; junction bases left unmatched: 17. This CDR3 has 20 amino acids. Germline CDR1 is LGHNA and CDR2 is YSLEER. The CDR3 is CASSQDYAGLQGPTTDTQYF. In DNA form, the CDR3 reads TGCGCCAGCAGCCAAGATTACGCCGGGTTACAGGGGCCGACCACAGATACGCAGTATTTT.

This clone was counted between two and nine times. This chain links TRBV9 with TRBJ2-7, with a tentative D call TRBD2 (5 bases). The CDR3 runs to 15 residues. Germline V CDR1 and CDR2: SGDLS, YYNGEE. The ends were cut back, 4 bases at V and 2 bases at J, with 16 bases in the middle. CDR3 residues: CASSPLGRSAYEQYF. CDR3 coding DNA: TGTGCCAGCAGCCCCTTAGGTCGTAGCGCCTACGAGCAGTACTTC.

V usage is TRBV7-8 and J usage is TRBJ1-2; 7 bases line up with TRBD1. The V segment lost 5 bases and the J segment 4 bases; nucleotides outside the gene matches: 13. This CDR3 has 16 residues. Germline loops: CDR1 SGHVS, CDR2 FQNEAQ. The CDR3 spells CASSPDVAGGLYGYTF. The DNA for the CDR3 is TGTGCCAGCAGCCCAGACGTCGCAGGGGGTCTCTATGGCTACACCTTC.

This chain links TRBV5-1 with TRBJ2-7, with 8 bases matching TRBD1. Per the germline V gene, CDR1 is SGHRS and CDR2 is YFSETQ. The CDR3 loop spans 16 amino acids. V trimming: 3 bases; J trimming: 2 bases; junction bases outside the gene matches: 10. The CDR3 bases are TGCGCCAGCAGCTCTCCCCGAGACAGGGGTCCCTACGAGCAGTACTTC. It encodes CASSSPRDRGPYEQYF.

The DNA for the CDR3 is TGTGCCACCAGTGATGGGCCGACAGCCGGATTGAACACTGAAGCTTTCTTT. Protein sequence: CATSDGPTAGLNTEAFF. This chain links TRBV24-1 with TRBJ1-1, with D maybe TRBD1 (5 bases). V was clipped by 3 bases and J by 0 bases, with 16 bases between them. From germline, CDR1 is KGHDR and CDR2 SFDVKD. There are 17 residues in the CDR3.

The chain links TRBV5-4 to TRBJ2-1; 8 nucleotides align to TRBD2. Germline V gives CDR1 SGHNT, CDR2 YYREEE (reference sequence). Trimming took 0 bases from V and 15 from J; bases not matched to a gene: 26. This CDR3 comprises 19 residues. The CDR3 protein is CASSLDRLPQRGPSGKPFF. CDR3 nucleotide sequence: TGTGCCAGCAGCTTGGACCGGTTGCCCCAGCGGGGGCCCTCGGGGAAGCCGTTCTTC.

The chain couples TRBV4-3 to TRBJ2-3; 8 bases fit TRBD1. V gave up 5 bases and J gave up 0 bases; unmatched junction bases: 7. The length of the CDR3 is 16 residues. Germline-derived CDR1 and CDR2 are LGHNA and YSLEER. The CDR3 protein is CASSTGTGQSTDTQYF. The CDR3 coding sequence is TGCGCCAGCAGCACAGGGACAGGCCAGAGCACAGATACGCAGTATTTT.